This T cell receptor beta chain comes out of a study of T cells in localized non-small cell lung cancer. Here immunoSEQ multiplex PCR was the method, and the copy in TCRdb shows in-frame clones only, minus some. The sample has tens of thousands of clones; 85% to 90% are singletons. This clone was detected only a few times. CDR1 and CDR2 from the germline V gene are MGHRA and YSYEKL. The CDR3 covers 15 residues. Trimming took 4 bases from V and 1 from J, leaving 11 bases between them. The gene calls are TRBV4-1 and TRBJ1-5; D is possibly TRBD1 (6 bases). The sequence derives from a male donor at least 60 years old with stage III squamous cell lung carcinoma. Sequencing was performed on peripheral blood, taken before any cancer treatment. The CDR3 region has the DNA TGCGCCAGCAGCCGAACAGGGACGAGCAATCAGCCCCAGCATTTT. Translating gives CASSRTGTSNQPQHF.